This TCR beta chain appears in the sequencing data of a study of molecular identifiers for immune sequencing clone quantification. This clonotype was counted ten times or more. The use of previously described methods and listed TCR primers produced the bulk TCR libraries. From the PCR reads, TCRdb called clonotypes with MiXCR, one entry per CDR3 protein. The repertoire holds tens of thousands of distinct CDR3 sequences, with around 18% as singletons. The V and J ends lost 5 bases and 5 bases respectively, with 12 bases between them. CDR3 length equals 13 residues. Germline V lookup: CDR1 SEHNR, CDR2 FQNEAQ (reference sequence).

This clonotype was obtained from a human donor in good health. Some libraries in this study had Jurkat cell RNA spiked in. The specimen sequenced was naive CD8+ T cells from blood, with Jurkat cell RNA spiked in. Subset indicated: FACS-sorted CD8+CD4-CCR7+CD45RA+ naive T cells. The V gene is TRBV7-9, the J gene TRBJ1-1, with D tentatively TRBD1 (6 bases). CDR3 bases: TGTGCCAGCAGCCCGAGAGGGGGGACTGAAGCTTTCTTT. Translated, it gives CASSPRGGTEAFF.